The 15 T cell receptor beta chains in this list originate from one sample, sequenced in a study of human T cells and chemical hapten exposure. TCRdb ran MiXCR on the RACE reads and lists one entry per CDR3 protein. This sample yields 150,000 to 200,000 distinct CDR3 sequences, of which around 30% are seen a single time; 2.9% belongs to the top ten. Time point noted: pre-sensitization, week 0. Treatment: therapeutic diphenylcyclopropenone sensitization with weekly scalp DPC. Sample: whole blood, taken in connection with sensitization to the hapten diphenylcyclopropenone (DPC). All receptors come from a young woman with alopecia areata. Some clones in this sample may be carry-over from other donors' samples.

This clonotype was counted between two and nine times. This chain connects TRBV28 to TRBJ2-6; D unclear. V shed 3 bases and J shed 3 bases, with 9 bases lying between them. Germline V lookup: CDR1 MDHEN, CDR2 SYDVKM. The CDR3 has 15 residues. Here the CDR3 reads CASSLAGGGANVLTF. The CDR3, as DNA: TGTGCCAGCAGTTTGGCTGGTGGTGGGGCCAACGTCCTGACTTTC.

The rearrangement links TRBV29-1 to TRBJ1-2; TRBD1 is a possible D gene (6 bases). Between the trimmed V and J ends, which lost 8 bases and 3 bases, there was a span of 13 bases. The CDR3 sequence is 12 residues long. Germline assignment: CDR1 SQVTM and CDR2 ANQGSEA. The CDR3 DNA reads as TGCAGCACAGGGTTTGTGGACTATGGCTACACCTTC. Translating it yields CSTGFVDYGYTF.

This clonotype was seen a handful of times. The rearrangement links TRBV11-1 to TRBJ2-6; D possibly corresponds to TRBD1 (6 bases). The length of the CDR3 is 14 residues. Germline V lookup: CDR1 SGHAT, CDR2 FQDESV (reference sequence). Trimming took off 6 bases at V and 2 bases at J, with 8 bases between the two ends. The CDR3 region is CASSRGTGANVLTF. CDR3 coding DNA: TGTGCCAGCAGTAGGGGGACTGGGGCCAACGTCCTGACTTTC.

A single count supports this clonotype. This chain connects TRBV4-2 to TRBJ2-7; the D gene is possibly TRBD2 (6 bases). The CDR3 contains 14 residues. The germline V gene has CDR1 LGHNA and CDR2 YNFKEQ. V lost 0 bases and J 4 bases, leaving 10 bases between the germline ends. The CDR3 nucleotides are TGTGCCAGCAGCCAAGATCGGGGACTTTACGAGCAGTACTTC. This encodes CASSQDRGLYEQYF.

V gene TRBV28 combines with J gene TRBJ1-1; 8 bases line up with TRBD1. The CDR3 contains 14 residues. V gave up 6 bases and J gave up 1 base; unmatched junction bases: 4. CDR1 MDHEN and CDR2 SYDVKM come from the germline V gene. CDR3 DNA sequence: TGTGCCAGCAGCGGGGACAGGAGGAACACTGAAGCTTTCTTT. This codes for CASSGDRRNTEAFF.

This clonotype came up a few times. The chain employs TRBV14 and TRBJ2-5; D gene ambiguous. CDR3 size: 16 residues. CDR1 and CDR2 from the germline V gene are SGHDN and FVKESK. The V and J ends lost 0 bases and 7 bases respectively, with 18 bases between them. CDR3 in DNA: TGTGCCAGCAGCCAAGATGGCCTAGACCCACGCGGGACCCAGTACTTC. It is translated as CASSQDGLDPRGTQYF.

This clonotype was detected a few times. The V gene is TRBV28, the J gene TRBJ1-1; no clear D gene. This CDR3 contains 13 residues. The germline V gene encodes CDR1 MDHEN and CDR2 SYDVKM. The V end was cut by 7 bases, the J end by 2 bases, with 11 bases between. The CDR3 sequence: CASTDGFNTEAFF. In nucleotides, the CDR3 is TGTGCCAGCACGGACGGGTTTAACACTGAAGCTTTCTTT.

This clonotype turned up a few times. The CDR3 DNA reads as TGTGCCAGCTCACCACCGGGCACTGAAGCTTTCTTT. Its protein product is CASSPPGTEAFF. V and J are TRBV18 and TRBJ1-1; D gene unclear. Germline V gives CDR1 KGHSH, CDR2 LQKENI. The CDR3 spans 12 residues. Trimming pared 0 bases from V and 4 bases from J, leaving 3 bases between.

This clonotype was found a few times. This chain links TRBV29-1 with TRBJ1-2; no reliable D call. The CDR3 totals 14 residues. The germline V gene has CDR1 SQVTM and CDR2 ANQGSEA. Deletions cut 3 bases from V and 3 bases from J, with 14 bases between. This CDR3 is CSVEAEGGDYGYTF. The CDR3 region has the DNA TGCAGCGTTGAGGCGGAGGGAGGTGACTATGGCTACACCTTC. Complete variable domain (other parts from reference TRBV29-1 and TRBJ1-2): SAVISQKPSRDICQRGTSLTIQCQVDSQVTMMFWYRQQPGQSLTLIATANQGSEATYESGFVIDKFPISRPNLTFSTLTVSNMSPEDSSIYLCSVEAEGGDYGYTFGSGTRLTVV.

The gene calls are TRBV7-2 and TRBJ1-1, with 9 bases fitting TRBD1. Germline CDR1 is SGHTA and CDR2 is FQGNSA. The CDR3 has 14 residues. The trim removed 5 bases at V and 7 bases at J, leaving 8 bases unmatched. The CDR3 reads CASSLYRGPNEAFF. CDR3 sequence (DNA): TGTGCCAGCAGCCTTTACAGGGGGCCCAATGAAGCTTTCTTT.

This clonotype was counted between two and nine times. V gene TRBV29-1 combines with J gene TRBJ1-1; weak D call: TRBD1 (5 bases). This CDR3 contains 13 residues. Germline CDR1 reads SQVTM; CDR2 reads ANQGSEA. V lost 3 bases and J lost 1, with 9 bases in between. This CDR3 is CSVEGRANTEAFF. CDR3 sequence (DNA): TGCAGCGTTGAGGGCAGGGCGAACACTGAAGCTTTCTTT.

V and J are TRBV29-1 and TRBJ1-1; the D is unclear. From germline, CDR1 is SQVTM and CDR2 ANQGSEA. V shed 7 bases and J shed 7 bases, with 10 bases lying between them. The CDR3 consists of 10 residues. CDR3 region: CSAAMGEAFF. For the CDR3, the DNA is TGCAGCGCCGCGATGGGTGAAGCTTTCTTT.

The J gene is TRBJ1-5, the V gene TRBV7-2; TRBD1 might be the D (5 bases). Germline V gene lookup returns CDR1 SGHTA and CDR2 FQGNSA. V gave up 1 base and J gave up 2 bases, with 15 bases separating them. The CDR3 has 17 amino acids. CDR3 sequence reads: CASSLVGSPGGNQPQHF. DNA for the CDR3: TGTGCCAGCAGCTTAGTCGGCAGTCCGGGGGGCAATCAGCCCCAGCATTTT.

V is TRBV2 and J is TRBJ2-7; D not certain. Germline values: CDR1 SNHLY, CDR2 FYNNEI. V was trimmed by 1 base and J by 2 bases, leaving 18 bases between them. There are 17 residues in the CDR3. Here the CDR3 reads CASSEDNGITSPYEQYF. The CDR3 bases are TGTGCCAGCAGTGAAGATAATGGGATAACATCGCCCTACGAGCAGTACTTC.

The chain is built from TRBV20-1 and TRBJ1-1; no clear D. The CDR3 has 12 amino acids. Germline lookup yields CDR1 DFQATT and CDR2 SNEGSKA (reference sequence). V dropped 5 bases and J dropped 2 bases, with 9 bases sitting between them. The CDR3 protein is CSAVLQNTEAFF. CDR3 bases: TGCAGTGCTGTATTGCAAAACACTGAAGCTTTCTTT.